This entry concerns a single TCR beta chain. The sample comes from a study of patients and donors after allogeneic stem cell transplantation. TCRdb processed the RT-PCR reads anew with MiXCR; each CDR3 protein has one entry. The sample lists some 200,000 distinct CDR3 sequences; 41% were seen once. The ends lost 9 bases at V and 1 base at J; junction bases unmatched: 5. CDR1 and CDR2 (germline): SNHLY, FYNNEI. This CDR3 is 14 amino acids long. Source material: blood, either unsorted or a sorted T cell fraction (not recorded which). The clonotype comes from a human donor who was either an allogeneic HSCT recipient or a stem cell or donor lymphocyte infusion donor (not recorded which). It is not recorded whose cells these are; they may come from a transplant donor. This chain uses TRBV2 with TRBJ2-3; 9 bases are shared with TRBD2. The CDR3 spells CARSAGGGTDTQYF. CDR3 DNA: TGTGCCAGATCAGCGGGAGGTGGCACAGATACGCAGTATTTT.